These 12 T cell receptor beta chains originate from one sample sequenced in a study of CD8+CD57+ T cells in acquired aplastic anemia (dated by TCRdb to 2017 to 2018). Expansion of CD8+CD57+ cells had been shown by flow cytometry in the patients chosen for sequencing. TCRdb names Illumina HiSeq 2000 as the instrument used. Genomic DNA served as template for TCR beta VDJ combination and CDR3 sequence profiling. TCRdb reworked the public reads: Q25 trimming with fastp, MiXCR clone assembly, productive beta chains retained. Entries are consolidated by CDR3 protein sequence, retaining the most common genes and DNA. Counted in this sample were some 200,000 distinct CDR3 sequences; more than 55% of them appeared once. About 60% of the sample is in the top ten clones. Sequenced: sorted CD4+, CD8+, or CD8+CD57+ T cells (not recorded which) from PBMCs. The source is a human donor with aplastic anemia.

This clonotype was counted a single time. J is TRBJ2-1 and V is TRBV7-3, with TRBD2 identical over 12 bases. Germline CDR1 and CDR2: SGHTA and FQGTGA. This CDR3 contains 15 residues. The J segment lost 4 bases and the V segment lost 5 bases, leaving 3 bases of the junction unmatched. This CDR3 is CASSPTSGRYNEQFF. CDR3 nucleotides: TGTGCCAGCAGCCCTACTAGCGGGAGGTACAATGAGCAGTTCTTC.

This clonotype was recorded only once. The CDR3 nucleotides read TGCAGTGCTCATCCCGACTACTCGGTCGGAATCTACGAGCAGTACTTC. Its protein is CSAHPDYSVGIYEQYF. J is TRBJ2-7 and V is TRBV20-1; possible D gene TRBD2, 5 bases. The CDR3 contains 16 residues. V dropped 5 bases and J dropped 3 bases, with 23 bases sitting between them. Germline V gene sequence: CDR1 DFQATT, CDR2 SNEGSKA (reference sequence).

This clonotype was recorded many times. The CDR3 loop is CASTLQERLPYEQYF. The CDR3 coding sequence is TGTGCCAGCACCCTACAGGAGAGGCTCCCCTACGAGCAGTACTTC. This chain joins TRBV2 and TRBJ2-7; possible D gene TRBD1, 5 bases. Per germline, CDR1 SNHLY and CDR2 FYNNEI. CDR3 length equals 15 residues. The V and J ends lost 7 bases and 2 bases respectively, with 18 bases between them.

The chain combines TRBV20-1 with TRBJ2-1; D ambiguous. CDR1 and CDR2 from the germline V gene are DFQATT and SNEGSKA (reference sequence). There are 14 residues in the CDR3. Trimming shortened V by 5 bases and J by 0 bases, and 11 bases separated the two germline ends. CDR3 amino acids: CSAPTASSYNEQFF. In nucleotides, the CDR3 is TGCAGTGCTCCCACCGCAAGCTCCTACAATGAGCAGTTCTTC.

Note on this clonotype: One junction end does not reproduce the germline sequence, and a read error may be involved. The rearrangement links TRBV15 to TRBJ2-7; TRBD1 matches at 8 bases. Germline CDR1 and CDR2: LNHNV and YYDKDF (reference sequence). This CDR3 has 13 amino acids. CDR3 nucleotide sequence: TGTGCCGCCAGAGGACAGGGCTCCTACGAGCAGTACTTC. It encodes CAARGQGSYEQYF.

The CDR3 nucleotides read TGTGCCACCAGCAGATGGGGTAGGAACACTGAAGCTTTCTTT. Its protein is CATSRWGRNTEAFF. The chain uses TRBV15 and TRBJ1-1; D uncertain. V was pared by 2 bases and J by 1 base, with 8 bases between. In germline, CDR1 is LNHNV, CDR2 YYDKDF (reference sequence). The CDR3 is 14 residues long.

The chain carries TRBV10-1 and TRBJ2-1; D may be TRBD2 (6 bases). CDR1 is WNHNN, CDR2 SYGVQD, per germline (reference sequence). Trimming shortened V by 6 bases and J by 4 bases, and 10 bases separated the two germline ends. The CDR3 length is 13 residues. The CDR3 bases are TGCGCCAGCAGGGAGGGAACTTACAATGAGCAGTTCTTC. Amino acid sequence: CASREGTYNEQFF.

The chain is built from TRBV6-5 and TRBJ2-7; D gene unclear. Germline V gene sequence: CDR1 MNHEY, CDR2 SVGAGI. The V gene lost 5 bases and the J gene lost 9 bases, with 17 bases spanning the gap. This CDR3 has 13 residues. CDR3 sequence reads: CASSDGRSLAQYF. CDR3 in DNA: TGTGCCAGCAGTGACGGACGAAGCTTAGCGCAGTACTTC.

The V gene is TRBV5-8, the J gene TRBJ2-5; D is unclear. The CDR3 has 14 residues. CDR1 and CDR2 from the germline V gene are SGHTS and YDEGEE. V lost 4 bases, J lost 0 bases, and 10 bases lay in between. The CDR3 region is CASSQVEYQETQYF. CDR3 DNA: TGTGCCAGCAGCCAAGTCGAGTACCAAGAGACCCAGTACTTC.

The chain couples TRBV20-1 to TRBJ2-7; D possibly uses TRBD1 or TRBD2 (5 bases each). The CDR3 sequence is 13 residues long. Trimming left V 1 base short and J 3 bases short, with 10 bases between. The germline V gene encodes CDR1 DFQATT and CDR2 SNEGSKA (reference sequence). For the CDR3, the DNA is TGCAGTGCTAGAGTGGGACCCTACTACGAGCAGTACTTC. Translated, it gives CSARVGPYYEQYF.

This chain connects TRBV7-2 to TRBJ2-3; 7 bases map to TRBD2. Germline lookup yields CDR1 SGHTA and CDR2 FQGNSA. Trimming cost V 5 bases and J 4 bases; bases outside gene matches: 9. The CDR3 runs to 15 residues. For the CDR3, the DNA is TGTGCCAGCAGCGACGGAAGCGGGATAGCAGATACGCAGTATTTT. It specifies CASSDGSGIADTQYF.

The chain has TRBV30 and TRBJ2-7; 8 positions agree with TRBD2. This CDR3 is built from 14 residues. J was trimmed by 3 bases and V by 0 bases; bases with no gene match: 4. The V gene's germline CDR1 is GTSNPN and CDR2 SVGIG (reference sequence). The CDR3: CAWSVPSGGYEQYF. CDR3 in DNA: TGTGCCTGGAGTGTACCCAGCGGGGGCTACGAGCAGTACTTC. Complete variable domain (other parts from reference TRBV30 and TRBJ2-7): SQTIHQWPATLVQPVGSPLSLECTVEGTSNPNLYWYRQAAGRGLQLLFYSVGIGQISSEVPQNLSASRPQDRQFILSSKKLLLSDSGFYLCAWSVPSGGYEQYFGPGTRLTVT.